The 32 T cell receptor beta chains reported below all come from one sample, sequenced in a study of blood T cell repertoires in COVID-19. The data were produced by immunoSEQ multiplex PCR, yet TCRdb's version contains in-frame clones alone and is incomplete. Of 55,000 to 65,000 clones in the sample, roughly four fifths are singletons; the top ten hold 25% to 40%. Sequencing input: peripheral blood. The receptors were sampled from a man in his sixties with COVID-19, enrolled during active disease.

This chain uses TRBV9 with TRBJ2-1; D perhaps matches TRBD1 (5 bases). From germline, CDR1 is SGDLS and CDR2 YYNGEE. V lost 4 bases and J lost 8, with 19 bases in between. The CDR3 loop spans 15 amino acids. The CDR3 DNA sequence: TGTGCCAGCAGCCCGTTGGGCCTACTCAGGGATGAGCAGTTCTTC. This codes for CASSPLGLLRDEQFF.

CDR3 bases: TGTGCCAGCAGTTACCATAGCACCAAAAACATTCAGTACTTC. Protein: CASSYHSTKNIQYF. The rearrangement joins TRBV6-2 or TRBV6-3 to TRBJ2-4; D ambiguous. This CDR3 spans 14 amino acids. Germline V gives CDR1 MNHEY, CDR2 SVGEGT. Trimming removed 2 bases at V and 2 bases at J, with 7 bases between.

The CDR3 loop is CASSTQGGLTDTQYF. As DNA, the CDR3 is TGTGCCAGCAGCACGCAGGGCGGCCTCACAGATACGCAGTATTTT. The V gene is TRBV7-2, the J gene TRBJ2-3; possible D gene TRBD1, 5 bases. The V end lost 5 bases, the J end lost 2 bases, and 14 bases lay between the germline ends. CDR1 and CDR2 from the germline V gene are SGHTA and FQGNSA. The CDR3 length is 15 residues.

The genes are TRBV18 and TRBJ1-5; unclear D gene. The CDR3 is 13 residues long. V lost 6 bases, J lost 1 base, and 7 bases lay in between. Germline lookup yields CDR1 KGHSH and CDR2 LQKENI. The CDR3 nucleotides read TGTGCCAGCTCCGGGGAGAGCAATCAGCCCCAGCATTTT. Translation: CASSGESNQPQHF.

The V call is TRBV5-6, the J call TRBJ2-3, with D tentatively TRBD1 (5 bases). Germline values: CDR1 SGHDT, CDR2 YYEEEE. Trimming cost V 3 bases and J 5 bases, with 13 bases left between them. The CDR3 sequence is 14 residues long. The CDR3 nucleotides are TGTGCCAGCAGCTCAGTGGGGCCTGAAGATACGCAGTATTTT. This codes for CASSSVGPEDTQYF.

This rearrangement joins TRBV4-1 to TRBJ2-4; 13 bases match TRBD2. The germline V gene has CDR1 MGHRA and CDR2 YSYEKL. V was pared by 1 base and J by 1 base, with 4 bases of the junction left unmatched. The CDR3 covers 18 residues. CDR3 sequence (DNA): TGCGCCAGCAGCCAAGGACTAGCGGGGGGTTCGGCCAAAAACATTCAGTACTTC. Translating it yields CASSQGLAGGSAKNIQYF.

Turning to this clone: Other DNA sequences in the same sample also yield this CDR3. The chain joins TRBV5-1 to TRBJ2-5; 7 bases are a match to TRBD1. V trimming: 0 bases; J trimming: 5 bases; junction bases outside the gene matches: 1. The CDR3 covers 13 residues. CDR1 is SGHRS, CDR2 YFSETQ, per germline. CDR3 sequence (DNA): TGCGCCAGCAGCTTGGAGGGGGCTGAGACCCAGTACTTC. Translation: CASSLEGAETQYF.

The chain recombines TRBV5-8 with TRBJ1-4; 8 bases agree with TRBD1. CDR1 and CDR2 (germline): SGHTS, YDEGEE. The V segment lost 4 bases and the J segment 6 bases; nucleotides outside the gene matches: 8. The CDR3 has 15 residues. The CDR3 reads CASSAAGQAHEKLFF. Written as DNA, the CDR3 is TGTGCCAGCAGCGCGGCGGGACAGGCACATGAAAAACTGTTTTTT.

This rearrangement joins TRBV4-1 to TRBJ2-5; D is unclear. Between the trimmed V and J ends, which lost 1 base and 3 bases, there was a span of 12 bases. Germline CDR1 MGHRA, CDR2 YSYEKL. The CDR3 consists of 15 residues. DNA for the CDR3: TGCGCCAGCAGCCAAGCGGTACAGAACAAAGAGACCCAGTACTTC. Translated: CASSQAVQNKETQYF.

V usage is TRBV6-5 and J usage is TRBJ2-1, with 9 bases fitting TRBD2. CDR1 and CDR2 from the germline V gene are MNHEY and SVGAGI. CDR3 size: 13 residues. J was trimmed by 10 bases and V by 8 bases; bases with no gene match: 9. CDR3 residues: CASRGTSRREQFF. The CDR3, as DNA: TGTGCCAGCCGAGGGACTAGCCGGCGCGAGCAGTTCTTC.

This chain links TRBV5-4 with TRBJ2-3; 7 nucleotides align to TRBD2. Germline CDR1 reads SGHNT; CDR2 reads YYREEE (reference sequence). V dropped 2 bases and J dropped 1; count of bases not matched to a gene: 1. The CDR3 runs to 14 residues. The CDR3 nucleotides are TGTGCCAGCAGCTTTGGGGGGGGCACAGATACGCAGTATTTT. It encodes CASSFGGGTDTQYF.

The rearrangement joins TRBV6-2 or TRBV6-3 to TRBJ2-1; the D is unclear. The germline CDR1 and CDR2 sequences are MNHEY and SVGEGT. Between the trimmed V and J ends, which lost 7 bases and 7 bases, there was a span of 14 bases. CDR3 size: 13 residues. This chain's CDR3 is CASTPSPQNEQFF. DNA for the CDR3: TGTGCCAGCACCCCCTCCCCTCAGAATGAGCAGTTCTTC.

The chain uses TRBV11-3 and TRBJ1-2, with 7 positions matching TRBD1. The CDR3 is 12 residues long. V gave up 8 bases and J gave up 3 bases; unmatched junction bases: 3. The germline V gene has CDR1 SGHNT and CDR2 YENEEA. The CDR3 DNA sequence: TGTGCCAGCTCCACAGGGGACTATGGCTACACCTTC. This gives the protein CASSTGDYGYTF. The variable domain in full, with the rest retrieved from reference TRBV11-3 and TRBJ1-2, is EAGVVQSPRYKIIEKKQPVAFWCNPISGHNTLYWYLQNLGQGPELLIRYENEEAVDDSQLPKDRFSAERLKGVDSTLKIQPAELGDSAVYLCASSTGDYGYTFGSGTRLTVV.

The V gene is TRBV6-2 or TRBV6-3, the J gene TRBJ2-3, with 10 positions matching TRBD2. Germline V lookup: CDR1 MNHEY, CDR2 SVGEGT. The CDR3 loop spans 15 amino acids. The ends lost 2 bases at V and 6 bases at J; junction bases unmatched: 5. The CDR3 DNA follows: TGTGCCAGCAGTTACGGGGGACTAGCGACCGATACGCAGTATTTT. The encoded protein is CASSYGGLATDTQYF.

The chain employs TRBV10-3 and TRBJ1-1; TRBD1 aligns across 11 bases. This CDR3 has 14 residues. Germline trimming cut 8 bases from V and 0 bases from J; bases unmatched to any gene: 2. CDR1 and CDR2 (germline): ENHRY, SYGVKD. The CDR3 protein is CAIGDRGVNTEAFF. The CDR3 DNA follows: TGTGCCATCGGGGACAGGGGGGTGAACACTGAAGCTTTCTTT.

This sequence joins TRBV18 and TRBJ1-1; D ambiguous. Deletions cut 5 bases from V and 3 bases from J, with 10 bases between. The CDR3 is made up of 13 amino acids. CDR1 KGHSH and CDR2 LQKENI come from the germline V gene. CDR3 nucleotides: TGTGCCAGCTCAGGGAGAATCGACACTGAAGCTTTCTTT. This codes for CASSGRIDTEAFF.

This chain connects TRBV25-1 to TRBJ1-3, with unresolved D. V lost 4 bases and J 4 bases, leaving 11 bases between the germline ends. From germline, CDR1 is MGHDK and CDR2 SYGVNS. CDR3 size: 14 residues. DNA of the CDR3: TGTGCCAGCAGTGTCGGGAGCTCCGGAAACACCATATATTTT. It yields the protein CASSVGSSGNTIYF.

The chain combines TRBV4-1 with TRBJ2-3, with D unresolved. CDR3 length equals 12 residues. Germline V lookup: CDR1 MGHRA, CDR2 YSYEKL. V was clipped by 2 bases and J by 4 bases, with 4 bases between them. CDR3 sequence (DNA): TGCGCCAGCAGCCAACGGGCAGATACGCAGTATTTT. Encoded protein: CASSQRADTQYF.

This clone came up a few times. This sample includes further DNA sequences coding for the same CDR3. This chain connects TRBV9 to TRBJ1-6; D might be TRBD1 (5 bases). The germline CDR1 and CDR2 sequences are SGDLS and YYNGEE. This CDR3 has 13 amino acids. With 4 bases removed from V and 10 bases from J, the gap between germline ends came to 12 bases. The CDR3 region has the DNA TGTGCCAGCAGCTCCAGGGAAGGCTCACCCCTCCACTTT. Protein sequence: CASSSREGSPLHF.

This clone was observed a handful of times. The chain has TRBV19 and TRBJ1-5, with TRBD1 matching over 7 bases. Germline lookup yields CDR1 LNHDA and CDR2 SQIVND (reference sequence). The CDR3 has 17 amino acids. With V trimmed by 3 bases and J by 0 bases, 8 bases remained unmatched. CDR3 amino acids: CASSILPGGISNQPQHF. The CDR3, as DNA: TGTGCCAGTAGTATTCTACCAGGGGGGATTAGCAATCAGCCCCAGCATTTT.

The CDR3 is CASSHSGGTTEAFF. The CDR3 DNA reads TGTGCCAGCAGCCACTCGGGGGGTACCACTGAAGCTTTCTTT. V is TRBV3-1 (or the pseudogene TRBV3-2) and J is TRBJ1-1, with D possibly being TRBD1 (5 bases). The CDR3 extends over 14 amino acids. Germline V gene sequence: CDR1 LGHDT, CDR2 YNNKEL (reference sequence). V was shortened by 3 bases and J by 4 bases, with 12 bases between the two germline ends.

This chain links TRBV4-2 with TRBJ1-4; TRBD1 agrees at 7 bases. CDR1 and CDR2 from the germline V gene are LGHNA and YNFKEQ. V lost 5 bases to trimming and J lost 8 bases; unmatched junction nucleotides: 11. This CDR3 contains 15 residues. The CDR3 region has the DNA TGTGCCAGCAGCGTAGGGGGCGCATCAGAGGAAAAACTGTTTTTT. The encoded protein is CASSVGGASEEKLFF.

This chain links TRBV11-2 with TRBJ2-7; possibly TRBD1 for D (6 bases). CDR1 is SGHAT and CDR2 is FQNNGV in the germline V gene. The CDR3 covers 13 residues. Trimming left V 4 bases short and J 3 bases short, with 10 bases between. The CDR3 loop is CASSWTVLYEQYF. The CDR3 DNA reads TGTGCCAGCAGCTGGACAGTACTCTACGAGCAGTACTTC.

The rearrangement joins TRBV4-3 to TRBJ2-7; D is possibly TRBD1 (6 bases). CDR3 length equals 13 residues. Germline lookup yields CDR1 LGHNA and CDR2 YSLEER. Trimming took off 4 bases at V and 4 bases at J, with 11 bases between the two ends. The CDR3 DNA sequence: TGCGCCAGCAGCCTCCGAAGGGGGTACGAGCAGTACTTC. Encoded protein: CASSLRRGYEQYF.

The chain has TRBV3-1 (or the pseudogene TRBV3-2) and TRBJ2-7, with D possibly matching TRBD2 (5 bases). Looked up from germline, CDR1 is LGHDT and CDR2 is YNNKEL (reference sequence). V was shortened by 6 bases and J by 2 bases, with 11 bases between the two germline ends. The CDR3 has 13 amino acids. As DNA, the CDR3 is TGTGCCAGCAGTCCCGGGATCCCCTACGAGCAGTACTTC. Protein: CASSPGIPYEQYF.

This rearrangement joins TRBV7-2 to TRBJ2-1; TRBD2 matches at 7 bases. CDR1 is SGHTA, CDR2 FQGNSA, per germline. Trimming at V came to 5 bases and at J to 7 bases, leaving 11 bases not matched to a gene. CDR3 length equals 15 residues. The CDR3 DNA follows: TGTGCCAGCAGCCGCGGCAATAGGGAGGGGAATGAGCAGTTCTTC. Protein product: CASSRGNREGNEQFF.

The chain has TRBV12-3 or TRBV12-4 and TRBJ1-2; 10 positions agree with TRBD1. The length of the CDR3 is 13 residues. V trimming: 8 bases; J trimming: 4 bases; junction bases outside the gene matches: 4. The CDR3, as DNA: TGTGCCAGCTGCCGGGACAGGGGCTATGGCTACACCTTC. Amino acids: CASCRDRGYGYTF.

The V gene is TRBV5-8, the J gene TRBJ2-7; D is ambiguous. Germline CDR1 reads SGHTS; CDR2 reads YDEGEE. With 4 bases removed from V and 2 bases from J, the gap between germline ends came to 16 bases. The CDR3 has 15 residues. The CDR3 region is CASSLDSLPPYEQYF. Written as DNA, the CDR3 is TGTGCCAGCAGCCTAGACTCATTACCTCCCTACGAGCAGTACTTC.

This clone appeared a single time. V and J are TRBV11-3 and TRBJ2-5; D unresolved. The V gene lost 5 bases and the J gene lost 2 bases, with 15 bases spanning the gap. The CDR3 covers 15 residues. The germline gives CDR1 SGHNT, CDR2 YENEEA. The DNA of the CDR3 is TGTGCCAGCAGCACGCGTATTTCGAGACAAGAGACCCAGTACTTC. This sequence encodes CASSTRISRQETQYF.

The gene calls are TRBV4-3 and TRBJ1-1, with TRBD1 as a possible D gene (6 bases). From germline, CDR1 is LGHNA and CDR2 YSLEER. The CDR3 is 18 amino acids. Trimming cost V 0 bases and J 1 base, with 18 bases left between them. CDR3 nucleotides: TGCGCCAGCAGCCAAGATCTGGTTGGGGCAGGGGCGAACACTGAAGCTTTCTTT. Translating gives CASSQDLVGAGANTEAFF.

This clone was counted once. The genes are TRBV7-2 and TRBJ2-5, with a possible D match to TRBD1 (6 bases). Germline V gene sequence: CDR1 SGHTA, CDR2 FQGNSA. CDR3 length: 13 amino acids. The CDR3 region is CAGGRGLQETQYF. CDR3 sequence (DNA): TGTGCAGGGGGTAGGGGCCTCCAAGAGACCCAGTACTTC.

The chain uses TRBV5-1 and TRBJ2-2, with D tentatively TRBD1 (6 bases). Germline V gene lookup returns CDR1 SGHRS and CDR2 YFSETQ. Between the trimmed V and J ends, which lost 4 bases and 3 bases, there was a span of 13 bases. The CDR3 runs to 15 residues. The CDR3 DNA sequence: TGCGCCAGCAGCGACCGGGACATGCACACCGGGGAGCTGTTTTTT. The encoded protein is CASSDRDMHTGELFF.